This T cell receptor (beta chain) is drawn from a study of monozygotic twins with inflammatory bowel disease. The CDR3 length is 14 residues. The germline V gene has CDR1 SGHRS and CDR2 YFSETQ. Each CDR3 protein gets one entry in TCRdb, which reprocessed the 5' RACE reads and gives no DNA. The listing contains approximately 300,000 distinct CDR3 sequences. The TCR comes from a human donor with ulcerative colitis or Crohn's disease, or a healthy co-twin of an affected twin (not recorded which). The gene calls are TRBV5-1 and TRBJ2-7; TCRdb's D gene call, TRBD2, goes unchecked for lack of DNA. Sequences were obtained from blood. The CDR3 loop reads CASSPAGGVGEQYF.